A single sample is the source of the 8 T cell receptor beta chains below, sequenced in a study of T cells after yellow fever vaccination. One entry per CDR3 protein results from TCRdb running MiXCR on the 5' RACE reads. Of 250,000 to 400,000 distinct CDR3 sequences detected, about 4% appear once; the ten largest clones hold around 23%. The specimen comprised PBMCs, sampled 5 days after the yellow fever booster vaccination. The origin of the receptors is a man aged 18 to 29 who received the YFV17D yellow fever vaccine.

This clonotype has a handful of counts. The CDR3 sequence: CSARGEDLETQYF. CDR3 bases: TGCAGTGCTCGCGGGGAAGATCTGGAGACCCAGTACTTC. The chain is built from TRBV20-1 and TRBJ2-5; a weak D match, TRBD2 (6 bases). V lost 5 bases, J lost 5 bases, and 15 bases lay in between. CDR3 length equals 13 residues. Germline V gene data show CDR1 as DFQATT and CDR2 as SNEGSKA (reference sequence).

Here the CDR3 reads CSVKSHESDYEQYF. The CDR3 DNA reads as TGCAGCGTAAAAAGCCACGAATCAGACTACGAGCAGTACTTC. The V call is TRBV29-1, the J call TRBJ2-7, with D unresolved. Trimming cost V 6 bases and J 3 bases, with 18 bases left between them. There are 14 residues in the CDR3. From germline, CDR1 is SQVTM and CDR2 ANQGSEA.

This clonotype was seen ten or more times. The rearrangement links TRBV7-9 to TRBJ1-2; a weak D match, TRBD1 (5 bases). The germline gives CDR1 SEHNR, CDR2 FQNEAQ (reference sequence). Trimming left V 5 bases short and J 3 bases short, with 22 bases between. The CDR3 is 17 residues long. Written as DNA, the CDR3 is TGTGCCAGCAGCCGCCCTTTTCCTCAGGGACGTGACTATGGCTACACCTTC. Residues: CASSRPFPQGRDYGYTF.

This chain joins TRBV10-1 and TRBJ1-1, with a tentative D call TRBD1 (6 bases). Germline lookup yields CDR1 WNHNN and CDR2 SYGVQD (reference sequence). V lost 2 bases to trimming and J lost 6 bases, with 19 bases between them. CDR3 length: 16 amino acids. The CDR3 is CASSERGGLRSAEAFF. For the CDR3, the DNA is TGCGCCAGCAGTGAGCGTGGGGGGCTCCGAAGCGCTGAAGCTTTCTTT.

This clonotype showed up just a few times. Here the CDR3 DNA reads TGTGCCAGCGGGAATTTGCCGGTCTCCTACGAGCAGTACTTC. Its translation: CASGNLPVSYEQYF. The V gene is TRBV12-3 or TRBV12-4, the J gene TRBJ2-7, with D hard to call. CDR3 length: 14 amino acids. Trimming cost V 8 bases and J 0 bases, with 14 bases left between them.

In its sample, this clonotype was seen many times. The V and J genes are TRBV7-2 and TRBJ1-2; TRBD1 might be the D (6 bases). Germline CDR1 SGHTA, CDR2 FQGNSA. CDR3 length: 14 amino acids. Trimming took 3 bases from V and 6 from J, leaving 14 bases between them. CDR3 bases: TGTGCCAGCAGCTTCCCGACAGGAGCGAATGGCTACACCTTC. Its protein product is CASSFPTGANGYTF.

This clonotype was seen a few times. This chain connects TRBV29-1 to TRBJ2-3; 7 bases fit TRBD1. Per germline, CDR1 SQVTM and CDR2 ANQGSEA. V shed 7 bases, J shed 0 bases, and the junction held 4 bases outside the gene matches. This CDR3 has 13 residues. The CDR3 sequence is CSATGQSTDTQYF. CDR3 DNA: TGCAGCGCTACGGGACAGAGCACAGATACGCAGTATTTT.

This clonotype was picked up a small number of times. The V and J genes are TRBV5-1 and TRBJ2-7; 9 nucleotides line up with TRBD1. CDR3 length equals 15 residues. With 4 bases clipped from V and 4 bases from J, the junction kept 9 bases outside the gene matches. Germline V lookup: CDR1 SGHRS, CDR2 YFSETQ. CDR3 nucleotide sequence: TGCGCCAGCAGCCCCGGACAGGGGAGTCTATACGAGCAGTACTTC. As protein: CASSPGQGSLYEQYF. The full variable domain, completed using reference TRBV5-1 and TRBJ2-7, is KAGVTQTPRYLIKTRGQQVTLSCSPISGHRSVSWYQQTPGQGLQFLFEYFSETQRNKGNFPGRFSGRQFSNSRSEMNVSTLELGDSALYLCASSPGQGSLYEQYFGPGTRLTVT.